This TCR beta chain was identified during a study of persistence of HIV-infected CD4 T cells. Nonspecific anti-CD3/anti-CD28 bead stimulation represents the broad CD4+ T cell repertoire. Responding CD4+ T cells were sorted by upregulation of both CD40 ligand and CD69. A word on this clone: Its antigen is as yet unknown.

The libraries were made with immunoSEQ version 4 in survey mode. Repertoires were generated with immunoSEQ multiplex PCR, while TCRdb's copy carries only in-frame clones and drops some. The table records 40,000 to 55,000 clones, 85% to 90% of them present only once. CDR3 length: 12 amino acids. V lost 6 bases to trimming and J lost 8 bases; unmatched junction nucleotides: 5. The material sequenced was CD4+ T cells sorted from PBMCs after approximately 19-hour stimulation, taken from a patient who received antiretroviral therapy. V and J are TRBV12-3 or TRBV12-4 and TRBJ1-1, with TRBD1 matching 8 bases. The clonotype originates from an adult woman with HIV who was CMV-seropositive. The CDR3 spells CASSHRDREAFF. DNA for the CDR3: TGTGCCAGCAGCCACCGGGACAGGGAAGCTTTCTTT.